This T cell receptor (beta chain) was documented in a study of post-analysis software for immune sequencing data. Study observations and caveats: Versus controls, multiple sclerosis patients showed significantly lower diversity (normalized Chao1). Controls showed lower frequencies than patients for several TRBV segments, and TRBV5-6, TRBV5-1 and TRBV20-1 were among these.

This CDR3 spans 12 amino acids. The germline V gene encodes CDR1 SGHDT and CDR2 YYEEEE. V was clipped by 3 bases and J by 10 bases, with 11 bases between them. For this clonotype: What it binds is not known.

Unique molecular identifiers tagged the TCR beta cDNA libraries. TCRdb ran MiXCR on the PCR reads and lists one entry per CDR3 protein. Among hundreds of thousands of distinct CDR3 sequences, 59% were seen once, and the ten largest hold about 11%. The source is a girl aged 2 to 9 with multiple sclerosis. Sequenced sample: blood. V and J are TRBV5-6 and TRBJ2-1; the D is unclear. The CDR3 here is CASSSAPGEQFF. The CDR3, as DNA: TGTGCCAGCAGCTCGGCACCCGGCGAGCAGTTCTTC. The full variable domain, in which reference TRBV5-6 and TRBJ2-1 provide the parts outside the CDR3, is DAGVTQSPTHLIKTRGQQVTLRCSPKSGHDTVSWYQQALGQGPQFIFQYYEEEERQRGNFPDRFSGHQFPNYSSELNVNALLLGDSALYLCASSSAPGEQFFGPGTRLTVL.